This section outlines one T cell receptor (beta chain) sequence together with its context. Germline V gene lookup returns CDR1 SGHVS and CDR2 FNYEAQ. V was clipped by 3 bases and J by 10 bases; unmatched bases: 8. The CDR3 totals 15 residues. This record comes from a study of T cell changes during pregnancy in multiple sclerosis. The repertoire was sequenced with immunoSEQ multiplex PCR; TCRdb's copy has only in-frame clones and lacks some. Here the sample spans about 41,000 clones, more than 90% being singletons. The source of this sequence is a female donor with multiple sclerosis, enrolled in a pregnancy study. The gene calls are TRBV7-6 and TRBJ2-1; 11 nucleotides match TRBD2. This material consisted of CD8+ T cells from peripheral blood mononuclear cells, taken in the third trimester of pregnancy. The CDR3 DNA reads as TGTGCCAGCAGCTTGGGACTAGCGGAAGAGATGGAGCAGTTCTTC. Its protein product is CASSLGLAEEMEQFF.